One sample yielded the 8 T cell receptor beta chains listed below, sequenced in a study of cytomegalovirus exposure and HLA in healthy donors. Repertoires were generated with immunoSEQ multiplex PCR, while TCRdb's copy carries only in-frame clones and drops some. The sample comprises a few hundred thousand clones, around 91% of which are singletons, and 3% to 3.5% rests with the top ten. The sample taken for sequencing was PBMCs. These receptors originate from a woman aged 25-40 years in good health and CMV-seronegative.

This clone was seen a few times. The same CDR3 also results from other DNA sequences found in this sample. The chain has TRBV9 and TRBJ1-5; D is possibly TRBD1 (5 bases). Germline V gene lookup returns CDR1 SGDLS and CDR2 YYNGEE. This CDR3 spans 14 amino acids. The germline V and J ends were trimmed by 2 bases and 2 bases, with 8 bases remaining between them. The chain's CDR3 is CASSVGGGNQPQHF. The CDR3 DNA is TGTGCCAGCAGCGTGGGGGGTGGCAATCAGCCCCAGCATTTT.

V gene TRBV7-2 combines with J gene TRBJ2-1; 9 bases line up with TRBD2. The CDR3 spans 18 residues. The trim removed 5 bases at V and 9 bases at J, leaving 20 bases unmatched. Germline CDR1 and CDR2: SGHTA and FQGNSA. The CDR3 reads CASSAGSGRNPSNTEQFF. The CDR3 DNA follows: TGTGCCAGCAGCGCAGGTAGCGGGAGAAATCCTTCCAATACTGAGCAGTTCTTC.

The chain couples TRBV7-2 to TRBJ2-3; the match to TRBD2 covers 8 bases. After removal of 5 bases from V and 2 bases from J, the junction contained 15 bases not matched to a gene. Germline V gene sequence: CDR1 SGHTA, CDR2 FQGNSA. This CDR3 comprises 18 residues. The CDR3 bases are TGTGCCAGCAGCCATAGGGGGGTCGGGAGGGGTGCCACAGATACGCAGTATTTT. Translating gives CASSHRGVGRGATDTQYF.

This clone was recorded once. This sequence joins TRBV10-3 and TRBJ2-1, with 12 bases matching TRBD2. The CDR3 contains 13 residues. V shed 9 bases and J 7 bases; nucleotides not matched to a gene: 4. Per germline, CDR1 ENHRY and CDR2 SYGVKD. CDR3 nucleotide sequence: TGTGCCATTACGGGACTAGCGGGTAATGAGCAGTTCTTC. Protein sequence: CAITGLAGNEQFF.

V gene TRBV19 combines with J gene TRBJ2-7; 11 bases match TRBD1. V was clipped by 5 bases and J by 4 bases; unmatched bases: 7. Germline V gives CDR1 LNHDA, CDR2 SQIVND (reference sequence). CDR3 size: 15 residues. CDR3 DNA: TGTGCCAGTAGTCCGGGACAGGGGGGCACTTACGAGCAGTACTTC. It encodes CASSPGQGGTYEQYF.

This clone was counted between two and nine times. This chain uses TRBV11-3 with TRBJ2-2, with unresolved D. V was pared by 4 bases and J by 2 bases, with 5 bases between. The CDR3 totals 13 residues. Per germline, CDR1 SGHNT and CDR2 YENEEA. The chain's CDR3 is CASSSPNTGELFF. The CDR3 DNA sequence: TGTGCCAGCAGCTCCCCTAACACCGGGGAGCTGTTTTTT.

The rearrangement joins TRBV7-9 to TRBJ1-3, with D maybe TRBD1 (6 bases). The germline CDR1 and CDR2 sequences are SEHNR and FQNEAQ (reference sequence). The CDR3 extends over 16 amino acids. The ends were cut back, 5 bases at V and 0 bases at J, with 14 bases in the middle. In nucleotides, the CDR3 is TGTGCCAGCAGCCCCCCACAGGGTCGCTCTGGAAACACCATATATTTT. Translation: CASSPPQGRSGNTIYF.

The rearrangement links TRBV30 to TRBJ1-2; D possibly corresponds to TRBD1 (5 bases). Trimming stripped 0 bases from V and 0 bases from J, with 8 bases between. CDR1 and CDR2 (germline): GTSNPN, SVGIG (reference sequence). This CDR3 comprises 14 residues. The CDR3 sequence: CAWSVGGTNYGYTF. The CDR3 DNA is TGTGCCTGGAGTGTTGGGGGGACTAACTATGGCTACACCTTC.